A single sample is the source of the 30 T cell receptor beta chains below, sequenced in a study of blood T cell repertoires in COVID-19. Sequencing was performed with immunoSEQ multiplex PCR; in TCRdb, only in-frame clones are kept and a portion is missing. Here the sample spans fewer than 150,000 clones, about four fifths being singletons. Sequencing used peripheral blood. The source of these receptors is a woman in her 30s who had recovered from COVID-19.

V usage is TRBV23-1 and J usage is TRBJ2-7; D is possibly TRBD1 (6 bases). TRBV23-1 is marked as an open reading frame, function uncertain. This CDR3 region has 15 residues. With 3 bases removed from V and 3 bases from J, the gap between germline ends came to 15 bases. In nucleotides, the CDR3 is TGCGCCAGCAGTCACAGACAGGCACTTTTCTACGAGCAGTACTTC. Amino acid sequence: CASSHRQALFYEQYF.

The V gene is TRBV10-1, the J gene TRBJ2-3; TRBD2 matches 10 bases. The CDR3 loop spans 16 amino acids. CDR1 is WNHNN, CDR2 SYGVQD, per germline (reference sequence). V shed 3 bases and J 5 bases; nucleotides not matched to a gene: 8. CDR3: CASSDPTSGVLDTQYF. The CDR3 DNA sequence: TGCGCCAGCAGTGACCCTACTAGCGGGGTATTAGATACGCAGTATTTT.

The rearrangement links TRBV10-3 to TRBJ1-2, with D unresolved. The V and J ends lost 4 bases and 4 bases respectively, with 10 bases between them. Per the germline V gene, CDR1 is ENHRY and CDR2 is SYGVKD. The CDR3 extends over 13 amino acids. This chain's CDR3 is CAISGEEGYGYTF. The CDR3 nucleotides read TGTGCCATCAGTGGGGAAGAGGGCTATGGCTACACCTTC.

The chain combines TRBV7-8 with TRBJ2-3, with 11 bases that match TRBD2. Trimming at V came to 3 bases and at J to 1 base, leaving 9 bases not matched to a gene. The CDR3 loop spans 18 amino acids. Looked up from germline, CDR1 is SGHVS and CDR2 is FQNEAQ. The CDR3 region is CASSFRLAGGSGTDTQYF. The CDR3 nucleotides are TGTGCCAGCAGCTTTAGGCTAGCGGGAGGAAGCGGCACAGATACGCAGTATTTT.

The rearrangement joins TRBV7-6 to TRBJ1-2; D is uncertain. V was cut by 4 bases and J by 2 bases, with 17 bases left in between. From germline, CDR1 is SGHVS and CDR2 FNYEAQ. The CDR3 loop spans 16 amino acids. The CDR3 sequence: CASSSGVGSANYGYTF. CDR3 nucleotide sequence: TGTGCCAGCAGCTCCGGGGTGGGCAGCGCGAACTATGGCTACACCTTC.

V gene TRBV5-6 combines with J gene TRBJ2-3, with 10 bases fitting TRBD2. CDR1 SGHDT and CDR2 YYEEEE come from the germline V gene. With V trimmed by 4 bases and J by 4 bases, 9 bases remained unmatched. The CDR3 runs to 16 residues. The DNA for the CDR3 is TGTGCCAGCAGCCAACTTCAAGCGGGAGGGGCAGATACGCAGTATTTT. Its protein is CASSQLQAGGADTQYF.

V and J are TRBV14 and TRBJ2-3; TRBD2 matches 12 bases. CDR1 and CDR2 from the germline V gene are SGHDN and FVKESK. V was clipped by 1 base and J by 5 bases; unmatched bases: 7. This CDR3 spans 17 amino acids. CDR3 protein: CASSQVETSGSIDTQYF. CDR3 sequence (DNA): TGTGCCAGCAGCCAAGTTGAGACTAGCGGGAGTATAGATACGCAGTATTTT.

The rearrangement links TRBV5-1 to TRBJ1-6; maybe TRBD1 (6 bases). With 2 bases removed from V and 7 bases from J, the gap between germline ends came to 13 bases. The CDR3 totals 15 residues. Germline V CDR1 and CDR2: SGHRS, YFSETQ. The CDR3 coding sequence is TGCGCCAGCAGCTTCCGGGCCGACAGGAATTCACCCCTCCACTTT. Its protein product is CASSFRADRNSPLHF.

The chain joins TRBV14 to TRBJ2-7, with 7 positions matching TRBD1. Germline V gene lookup returns CDR1 SGHDN and CDR2 FVKESK. This CDR3 has 15 residues. Trimming cost V 1 base and J 2 bases; bases outside gene matches: 5. The CDR3 loop is CASSQGQGNPYEQYF. In DNA form, the CDR3 reads TGTGCCAGCAGCCAAGGACAGGGAAACCCCTACGAGCAGTACTTC.

The rearrangement links TRBV3-1 (or the pseudogene TRBV3-2) to TRBJ2-3; 7 bases map to TRBD2. Germline trimming cut 0 bases from V and 5 bases from J; bases unmatched to any gene: 8. CDR3 size: 16 residues. Germline V gene lookup returns CDR1 LGHDT and CDR2 YNNKEL (reference sequence). The CDR3, as DNA: TGTGCCAGCAGCCAAGATCCGGGCGGGGGTGGAGATACGCAGTATTTT. Translating it yields CASSQDPGGGGDTQYF.

This clone is a singleton in its sample. Mismatch with germline at one junction end may stem from a read error. The chain links TRBV7-9 to TRBJ2-1, with 8 bases aligning to TRBD2. Germline V gives CDR1 SEHNR, CDR2 FQNEAQ (reference sequence). This CDR3 is 17 amino acids long. The CDR3 DNA sequence: TGTGCCAGCAGCTTGAGGAGCGGGAGTAGCTCCCACAATGAGCAGTTCTTC. Protein: CASSLRSGSSSHNEQFF.

The V gene is TRBV14, the J gene TRBJ2-3, with D perhaps matching TRBD1 (5 bases). V was cut by 3 bases and J by 2 bases, with 12 bases left in between. The CDR3 runs to 15 residues. CDR1 SGHDN and CDR2 FVKESK come from the germline V gene. CDR3 DNA: TGTGCCAGCAGCCAGGTGGGGCCCGTCACAGATACGCAGTATTTT. Its protein product is CASSQVGPVTDTQYF. Combining the CDR3 with reference TRBV14 and TRBJ2-3 gives the whole variable domain EAGVTQFPSHSVIEKGQTVTLRCDPISGHDNLYWYRRVMGKEIKFLLHFVKESKQDESGMPNNRFLAERTGGTYSTLKVQPAELEDSGVYFCASSQVGPVTDTQYFGPGTRLTVL.

CDR3 protein: CASSGTAKFYGGYTF. DNA for the CDR3: TGTGCCAGCAGCGGGACAGCGAAGTTCTATGGAGGCTACACCTTC. The chain carries TRBV7-8 and TRBJ1-2; the match to TRBD1 covers 7 bases. The germline V gene encodes CDR1 SGHVS and CDR2 FQNEAQ. J gave up 8 bases and V 5 bases, and 14 bases lay outside the gene matches. CDR3 length: 15 amino acids.

This clone was seen a few times. The CDR3, as DNA: TGTGCCAGCAGTTACCCACCGGAGGACACTGAAGCTTTCTTT. It yields the protein CASSYPPEDTEAFF. The chain has TRBV6-6 and TRBJ1-1; no clear D gene. CDR3 length equals 14 residues. The germline V gene encodes CDR1 MNHNY and CDR2 SVGAGI (reference sequence). The V end lost 2 bases, the J end lost 3 bases, and 10 bases lay between the germline ends.

This clone was seen ten or more times. In nucleotides, the CDR3 is TGCGCCAGCAGCTTGGATCCAGGACTTTCCTATGGCTACACCTTC. Its translation is CASSLDPGLSYGYTF. The chain employs TRBV5-1 and TRBJ1-2; no clear D. Trimming pared 0 bases from V and 4 bases from J, leaving 13 bases between. CDR1 is SGHRS and CDR2 is YFSETQ in the germline V gene. CDR3 size: 15 residues.

The chain joins TRBV19 to TRBJ1-6; no firm D call. Looked up from germline, CDR1 is LNHDA and CDR2 is SQIVND (reference sequence). The CDR3 sequence is 13 residues long. V lost 1 base, J lost 6 bases, and 4 bases lay in between. CDR3 region: CASSIAVNSPLHF. CDR3 sequence (DNA): TGTGCCAGTAGTATAGCCGTTAATTCACCCCTCCACTTT.

V gene TRBV6-2 or TRBV6-3 combines with J gene TRBJ2-1; TRBD2 matches 8 bases. V trimming: 2 bases; J trimming: 5 bases; junction bases outside the gene matches: 5. The germline V gene encodes CDR1 MNHEY and CDR2 SVGEGT. CDR3 length equals 15 residues. CDR3: CASSYPIAGNNEQFF. The CDR3 DNA is TGTGCCAGCAGTTACCCTATAGCGGGAAACAATGAGCAGTTCTTC.

The CDR3 loop is CASSLGRDTQYF. CDR3 in DNA: TGTGCCAGCAGCCTCGGGAGAGATACGCAGTATTTT. V and J are TRBV5-4 and TRBJ2-3; possibly TRBD2 for D (6 bases). This CDR3 region has 12 residues. V gave up 4 bases and J gave up 5 bases, with 8 bases separating them. Per germline, CDR1 SGHNT and CDR2 YYREEE (reference sequence). Full variable domain (outside the CDR3, taken from reference TRBV5-4 and TRBJ2-3): ETGVTQSPTHLIKTRGQQVTLRCSSQSGHNTVSWYQQALGQGPQFIFQYYREEENGRGNFPPRFSGLQFPNYSSELNVNALELDDSALYLCASSLGRDTQYFGPGTRLTVL.

This clone is a singleton in its sample. The chain has TRBV10-1 and TRBJ2-6, with unresolved D. This CDR3 is 15 amino acids long. CDR1 is WNHNN and CDR2 is SYGVQD in the germline V gene (reference sequence). V lost 2 bases and J lost 0, with 5 bases in between. CDR3 loop: CASSEGLSGANVLTF. CDR3 sequence (DNA): TGCGCCAGCAGTGAGGGCCTCTCTGGGGCCAACGTCCTGACTTTC.

This clone has only one observation. The chain uses TRBV15 and TRBJ2-1; D not certain. V was clipped by 0 bases and J by 5 bases, with 11 bases between them. CDR3 size: 15 residues. Germline lookup yields CDR1 LNHNV and CDR2 YYDKDF (reference sequence). The CDR3 region is CATSRDRVPNNEQFF. The CDR3 coding sequence is TGTGCCACCAGCAGAGATCGGGTACCCAACAATGAGCAGTTCTTC.

This clone was found a few times. The CDR3 loop reads CASFRGASPYEQYF. Here the CDR3 DNA reads TGCGCCAGTTTTAGGGGTGCCTCCCCCTACGAGCAGTACTTC. This rearrangement joins TRBV10-1 to TRBJ2-7; D perhaps matches TRBD1 (5 bases). Trimming left V 9 bases short and J 2 bases short, with 17 bases between. In germline, CDR1 is WNHNN, CDR2 SYGVQD (reference sequence). The CDR3 has 14 amino acids.

The chain has TRBV10-3 and TRBJ1-2; D is unresolved. CDR1 ENHRY and CDR2 SYGVKD come from the germline V gene. The CDR3 covers 14 residues. The V gene lost 0 bases and the J gene lost 8 bases, with 13 bases spanning the gap. The CDR3 DNA reads as TGTGCCATCAGTGAGTCGAGTAATGGAGACGGCTACACCTTC. The encoded protein is CAISESSNGDGYTF.

This chain connects TRBV4-1 to TRBJ2-5; TRBD1 matches at 9 bases. Germline assignment: CDR1 MGHRA and CDR2 YSYEKL. The trim removed 0 bases at V and 4 bases at J, leaving 12 bases unmatched. The CDR3 spans 18 residues. In DNA form, the CDR3 reads TGCGCCAGCAGCCAAGAAGGCCTGGGACAGGGAGGGGTAGAGACCCAGTACTTC. It codes for CASSQEGLGQGGVETQYF.

The chain is built from TRBV30 and TRBJ2-7, with TRBD2 matching over 12 bases. The ends lost 3 bases at V and 2 bases at J; junction bases unmatched: 5. Looked up from germline, CDR1 is GTSNPN and CDR2 is SVGIG (reference sequence). CDR3 length: 15 amino acids. The CDR3 sequence: CAWRAWTSGAYEQYF. As DNA, the CDR3 is TGTGCCTGGAGAGCTTGGACTAGCGGGGCCTACGAGCAGTACTTC. The full variable domain, rest sourced from reference TRBV30 and TRBJ2-7, is SQTIHQWPATLVQPVGSPLSLECTVEGTSNPNLYWYRQAAGRGLQLLFYSVGIGQISSEVPQNLSASRPQDRQFILSSKKLLLSDSGFYLCAWRAWTSGAYEQYFGPGTRLTVT.

The chain recombines TRBV9 with TRBJ2-5; 9 nucleotides line up with TRBD1. J lost 4 bases, V lost 0 bases, and 4 bases had no gene match. CDR3 length: 15 amino acids. Looked up from germline, CDR1 is SGDLS and CDR2 is YYNGEE. CDR3 protein: CASSVEGQGIETQYF. CDR3 in DNA: TGTGCCAGCAGCGTAGAGGGACAGGGTATAGAGACCCAGTACTTC.

V usage is TRBV3-1 (or the pseudogene TRBV3-2) and J usage is TRBJ2-5; 11 bases align to TRBD2. The V segment lost 4 bases and the J segment 7 bases; nucleotides outside the gene matches: 8. The germline V gene encodes CDR1 LGHDT and CDR2 YNNKEL (reference sequence). This CDR3 is 15 amino acids long. CDR3: CASSPNPTSGGTQYF. The CDR3 coding sequence is TGTGCCAGCAGCCCAAATCCCACTAGCGGGGGGACCCAGTACTTC.

The table lists this clone with a count of one. The chain joins TRBV7-2 to TRBJ2-7; 7 nucleotides agree with TRBD1. Germline V gene data show CDR1 as SGHTA and CDR2 as FQGNSA. Trimming took 5 bases from V and 2 from J; bases not matched to a gene: 6. This CDR3 has 14 amino acids. The CDR3 DNA reads as TGTGCCAGCAGCCGGCAGGGGGTCCCCTACGAGCAGTACTTC. This sequence encodes CASSRQGVPYEQYF.

The chain employs TRBV9 and TRBJ2-5, with 8 bases lining up with TRBD2. The CDR3 sequence is 14 residues long. The ends lost 4 bases at V and 5 bases at J; junction bases unmatched: 7. The germline V gene has CDR1 SGDLS and CDR2 YYNGEE. CDR3 in DNA: TGTGCCAGCAGCCCAGGCGGGGGGCGGGAGACCCAGTACTTC. Translation gives CASSPGGGRETQYF.

This chain joins TRBV11-2 and TRBJ1-5; the match to TRBD1 covers 12 bases. CDR1 and CDR2 from the germline V gene are SGHAT and FQNNGV. This CDR3 has 18 residues. Trimming removed 2 bases from V and 4 bases from J; junction bases left unmatched: 9. CDR3 coding DNA: TGTGCCAGCAGCTTATCCCCGGGACAGGGGGCTGGTAATCAGCCCCAGCATTTT. Encoded protein: CASSLSPGQGAGNQPQHF.

The chain employs TRBV3-1 (or the pseudogene TRBV3-2) and TRBJ2-3; 10 bases are a match to TRBD2. This CDR3 contains 19 residues. The J segment lost 5 bases and the V segment lost 3 bases, leaving 17 bases of the junction unmatched. Per germline, CDR1 LGHDT and CDR2 YNNKEL (reference sequence). CDR3 sequence (DNA): TGTGCCAGCAGCCACCCCAGACTCAGAGCGGGGGGGCAGAAAGATACGCAGTATTTT. This translates into CASSHPRLRAGGQKDTQYF.